This T cell receptor (beta chain) was observed in a study of T-cell memory formation after mild COVID-19. TCRdb used MiXCR to reprocess the 5' RACE reads, holding one entry per CDR3 protein. Here the sample spans fewer than 650,000 distinct CDR3 sequences, roughly a sixth being singletons. This clonotype has more than one count but fewer than ten. The germline V and J ends were trimmed by 6 bases and 6 bases, with 15 bases remaining between them. This CDR3 comprises 13 residues. Germline V gene data show CDR1 as SNHLY and CDR2 as FYNNEI. This receptor was taken from an adult woman who had mild COVID-19 (a few samples of this study predate the infection). Cell type and time point are not known. The source material was PBMCs or a T cell subset sorted from them (not recorded which). The chain combines TRBV2 with TRBJ2-7; a weak D match, TRBD1 (5 bases). The CDR3 here is CASRGLRASEQYF. The CDR3 region has the DNA TGTGCCAGCAGAGGTCTCAGGGCGAGCGAGCAGTACTTC. Full variable domain (remainder filled in from reference TRBV2 and TRBJ2-7): EPEVTQTPSHQVTQMGQEVILRCVPISNHLYFYWYRQILGQKVEFLVSFYNNEISEKSEIFDDQFSVERPDGSNFTLKIRSTKLEDSAMYFCASRGLRASEQYFGPGTRLTVT.